What follows describes a single T cell receptor (beta chain). Its cognate antigen is unknown. The data originate from a study of a mutant IDH1 vaccine in newly diagnosed glioma. About the study: Vaccination followed radiotherapy alone by 4-6 weeks, or accompanied temozolomide cycles. Of treated patients, roughly 62% were men and approximately 40% women, averaging roughly 40 years. Held at week 35, visit V12 was the safety follow-up, and visit V13 followed at week 47.

The time point is: week 35, safety follow-up. What each vaccine dose contained was 300 ug of mutant IDH1 20-mer peptide, accompanied by topical imiquimod. New WHO grade 3 or 4 IDH1-mutant, ATRX-lost astrocytomas were present in all donors. The repertoire was sequenced with immunoSEQ multiplex PCR; TCRdb's copy has only in-frame clones and lacks some. The top ten clones hold 12% of a sample with tens of thousands of clones, 76% of them seen once. This CDR3 has 16 amino acids. Germline-derived CDR1 and CDR2 are WSHSY and SAAADI. Trimming removed 0 bases from V and 4 bases from J, with 15 bases in between.

The specimen was PBMCs, collected from a glioma patient whose treatment included an IDH1 peptide vaccine. The J gene is TRBJ1-1, the V gene TRBV10-2; D ambiguous. This TCR derives from a middle-aged man with glioma. The CDR3 region is CASSESPAGLSTEAFF. In DNA form, the CDR3 reads TGCGCCAGCAGTGAGTCCCCCGCCGGGTTAAGCACTGAAGCTTTCTTT.